This T cell receptor (beta chain) emerged from a study of CD8+CD57+ T cells in acquired aplastic anemia. Study-wide results and limits: No significant difference in CD8+ Simpson's diversity was found between patients and controls. Patients and controls were found to share twenty-nine CD8+ CDR3 sequences.

Only patients with CD8+CD57+ cell expansion on flow cytometry were chosen for sequencing. Patients, without exception, had severe acquired aplastic anemia. Among the patients, none had received any therapy at the time of blood sampling. This CDR3 contains 14 residues. Per the germline V gene, CDR1 is SNHLY and CDR2 is FYNNEI. Trimming stripped 4 bases from V and 2 bases from J, with 11 bases between. This clonotype was recorded at least ten times. Its specificity is unknown. Investigators profiled TCR beta VDJ and CDR3 from genomic DNA template. TCRdb reanalysed the reads using MiXCR and keeps one entry per CDR3 protein. The sample contains 150,000 to 200,000 distinct CDR3 sequences, about 50% of which appear only once.

This clonotype was sampled from a human donor with aplastic anemia. The sequencing input was sorted CD4+, CD8+, or CD8+CD57+ T cells (not recorded which) from PBMCs. This sequence joins TRBV2 and TRBJ1-1; no definite D call. The CDR3 DNA sequence: TGTGCCAGCAGTGCCAATTCAGCTAACACTGAAGCTTTCTTT. Amino acids: CASSANSANTEAFF. The full variable domain, its missing parts supplied by reference TRBV2 and TRBJ1-1, is EPEVTQTPSHQVTQMGQEVILRCVPISNHLYFYWYRQILGQKVEFLVSFYNNEISEKSEIFDDQFSVERPDGSNFTLKIRSTKLEDSAMYFCASSANSANTEAFFGQGTRLTVV.